This TCR beta chain stems from a study of T cells expressing NK-cell markers. Study context: Sorted CD3+CD56+NKG2C+, CD3+CD56+NKG2C- and CD3+CD56-NKG2C+ T cells provided the TCR beta repertoires. The sequencing cohort of eight donors included seven HCMV-seropositive individuals and one seronegative individual. Findings of the study overall: No clear determination of HCMV specificity was made for expanded NKG2C+ T cell clones. These clonotypes, the leaders elsewhere, also led the CD3+CD56-NKG2C+ fraction in a few donors.

There are 13 residues in the CDR3. Germline V gene sequence: CDR1 ENHRY, CDR2 SYGVKD. TCRdb re-called the 5' RACE reads and gives one entry per CDR3 protein, without DNA. This listing includes under 500,000 distinct CDR3 sequences. Of note for this clonotype: Its antigen remains unknown.

The rearrangement links TRBV10-3 to TRBJ2-7; TCRdb lists TRBD1, though no DNA is available to test this call. Sequencing was performed on blood T cells: a sorted CD56 or NKG2C T cell subset, CD4+ or CD8+ T cells, or bulk PBMC T cells (not recorded which). The TCR sequence derives from a woman between 18 and 69 years old in good health. The CDR3 loop reads CAIRDGLGDEQYF.